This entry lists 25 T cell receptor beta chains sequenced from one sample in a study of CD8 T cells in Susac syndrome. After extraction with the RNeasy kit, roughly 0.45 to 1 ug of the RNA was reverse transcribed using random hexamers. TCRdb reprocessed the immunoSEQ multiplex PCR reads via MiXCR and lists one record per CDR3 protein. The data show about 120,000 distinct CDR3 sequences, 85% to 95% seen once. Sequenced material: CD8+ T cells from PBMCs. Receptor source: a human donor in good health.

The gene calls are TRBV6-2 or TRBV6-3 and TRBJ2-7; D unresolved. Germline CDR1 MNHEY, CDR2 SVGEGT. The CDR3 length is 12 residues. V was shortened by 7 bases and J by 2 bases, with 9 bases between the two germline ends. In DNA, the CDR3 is TGTGCCAGCACCGATAGGGCCTACGAGCAGTACTTC. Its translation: CASTDRAYEQYF.

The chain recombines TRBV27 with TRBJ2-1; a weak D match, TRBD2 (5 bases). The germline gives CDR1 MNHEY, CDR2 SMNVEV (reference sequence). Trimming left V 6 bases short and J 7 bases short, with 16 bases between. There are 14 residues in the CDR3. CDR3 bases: TGTGCCAGCAGCCTCGAGGGTTTAAGAAATGAGCAGTTCTTC. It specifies CASSLEGLRNEQFF.

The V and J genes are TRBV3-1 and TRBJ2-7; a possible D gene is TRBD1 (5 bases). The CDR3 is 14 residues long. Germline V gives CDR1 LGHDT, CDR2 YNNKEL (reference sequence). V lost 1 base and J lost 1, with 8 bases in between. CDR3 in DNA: TGTGCCAGCAGCCAAGCAAGGGGATCCTACGAGCAGTACTTC. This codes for CASSQARGSYEQYF.

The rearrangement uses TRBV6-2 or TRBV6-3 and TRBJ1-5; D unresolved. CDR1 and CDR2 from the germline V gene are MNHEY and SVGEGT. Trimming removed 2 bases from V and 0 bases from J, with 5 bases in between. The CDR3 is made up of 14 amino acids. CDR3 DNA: TGTGCCAGCAGTTACCTGGATAGCAATCAGCCCCAGCATTTT. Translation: CASSYLDSNQPQHF.

This CDR3 reads CASSQDWELHGTELNGYTF. In DNA form, the CDR3 reads TGTGCCAGCAGCCAAGATTGGGAGCTTCACGGGACGGAGCTTAATGGCTACACCTTC. This chain links TRBV3-1 with TRBJ1-2; tentative D call: TRBD1 (5 bases). The CDR3 totals 19 residues. V shed 0 bases and J shed 6 bases, with 26 bases lying between them. Germline CDR1 and CDR2: LGHDT and YNNKEL (reference sequence).

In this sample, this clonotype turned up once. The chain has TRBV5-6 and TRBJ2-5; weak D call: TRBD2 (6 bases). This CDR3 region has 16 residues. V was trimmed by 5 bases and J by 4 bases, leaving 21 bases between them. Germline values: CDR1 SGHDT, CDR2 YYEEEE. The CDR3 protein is CASSLRGWFGGETQYF. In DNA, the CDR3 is TGTGCCAGCAGTTTACGGGGGTGGTTCGGTGGAGAGACCCAGTACTTC.

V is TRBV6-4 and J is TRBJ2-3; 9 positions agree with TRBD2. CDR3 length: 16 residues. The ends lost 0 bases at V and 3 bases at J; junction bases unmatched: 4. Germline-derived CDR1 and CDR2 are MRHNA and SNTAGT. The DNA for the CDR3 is TGTGCCAGCAGTGACTCGATCCTAGCGGGGACAGATACGCAGTATTTT. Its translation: CASSDSILAGTDTQYF.

The CDR3: CASSLLSLGEGNTEAFF. CDR3 DNA sequence: TGTGCCAGCTCACTGCTTTCGCTTGGGGAGGGGAACACTGAAGCTTTCTTT. This chain connects TRBV18 to TRBJ1-1, with unresolved D. V was cut by 4 bases and J by 1 base, with 19 bases left in between. CDR3 length: 17 residues. CDR1 and CDR2 from the germline V gene are KGHSH and LQKENI.

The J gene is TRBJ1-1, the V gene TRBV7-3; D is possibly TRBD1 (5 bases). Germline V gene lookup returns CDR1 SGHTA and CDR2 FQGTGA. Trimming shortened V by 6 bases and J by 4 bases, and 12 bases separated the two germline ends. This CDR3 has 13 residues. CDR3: CASSVGGITEAFF. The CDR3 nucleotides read TGTGCCAGCAGTGTGGGGGGTATCACTGAAGCTTTCTTT. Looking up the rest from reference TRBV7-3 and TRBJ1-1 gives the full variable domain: GAGVSQTPSNKVTEKGKYVELRCDPISGHTALYWYRQSLGQGPEFLIYFQGTGAADDSGLPNDRFFAVRPEGSVSTLKIQRTERGDSAVYLCASSVGGITEAFFGQGTRLTVV.

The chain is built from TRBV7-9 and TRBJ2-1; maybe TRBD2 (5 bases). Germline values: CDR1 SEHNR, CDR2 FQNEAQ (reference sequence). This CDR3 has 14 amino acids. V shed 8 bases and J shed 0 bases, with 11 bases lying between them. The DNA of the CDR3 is TGTGCCAGCCCTCCAGCGGTCTCCTACAATGAGCAGTTCTTC. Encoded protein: CASPPAVSYNEQFF.

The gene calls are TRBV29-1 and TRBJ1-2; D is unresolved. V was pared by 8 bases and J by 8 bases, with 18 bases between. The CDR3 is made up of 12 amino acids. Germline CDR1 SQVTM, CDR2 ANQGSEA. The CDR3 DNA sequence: TGCAGCCTACTCAGTTCCGAACGAGGCTACACCTTC. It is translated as CSLLSSERGYTF.

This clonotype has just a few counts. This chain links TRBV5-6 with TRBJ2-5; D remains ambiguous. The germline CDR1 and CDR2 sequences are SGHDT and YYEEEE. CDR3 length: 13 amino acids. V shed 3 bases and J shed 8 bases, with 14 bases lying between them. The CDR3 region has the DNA TGTGCCAGCAGCTGGTCGACTCTTGAAACCCAGTACTTC. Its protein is CASSWSTLETQYF. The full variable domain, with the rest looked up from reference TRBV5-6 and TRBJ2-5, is DAGVTQSPTHLIKTRGQQVTLRCSPKSGHDTVSWYQQALGQGPQFIFQYYEEEERQRGNFPDRFSGHQFPNYSSELNVNALLLGDSALYLCASSWSTLETQYFGPGTRLLVL.

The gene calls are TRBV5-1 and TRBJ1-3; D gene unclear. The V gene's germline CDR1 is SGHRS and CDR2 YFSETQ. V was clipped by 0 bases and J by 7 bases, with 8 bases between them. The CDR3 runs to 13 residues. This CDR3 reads CASSLEGFNTIYF. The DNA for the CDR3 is TGCGCCAGCAGCTTGGAAGGATTTAACACCATATATTTT.

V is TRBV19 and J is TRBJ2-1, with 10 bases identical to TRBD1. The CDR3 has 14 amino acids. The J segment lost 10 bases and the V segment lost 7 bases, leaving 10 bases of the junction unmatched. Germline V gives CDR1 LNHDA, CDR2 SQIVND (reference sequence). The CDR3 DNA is TGTGCCAGTAACGCGGGACAGGGGTTCAACGAGCAGTTCTTC. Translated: CASNAGQGFNEQFF. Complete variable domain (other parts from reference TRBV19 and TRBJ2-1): DGGITQSPKYLFRKEGQNVTLSCEQNLNHDAMYWYRQDPGQGLRLIYYSQIVNDFQKGDIAEGYSVSREKKESFPLTVTSAQKNPTAFYLCASNAGQGFNEQFFGPGTRLTVL.

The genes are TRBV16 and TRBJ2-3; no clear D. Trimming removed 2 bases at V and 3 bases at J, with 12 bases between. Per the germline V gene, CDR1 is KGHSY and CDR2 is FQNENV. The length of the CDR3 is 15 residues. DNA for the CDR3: TGTGCCAGCAGCCAAGACGGGTTAAAGACAGATACGCAGTATTTT. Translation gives CASSQDGLKTDTQYF.

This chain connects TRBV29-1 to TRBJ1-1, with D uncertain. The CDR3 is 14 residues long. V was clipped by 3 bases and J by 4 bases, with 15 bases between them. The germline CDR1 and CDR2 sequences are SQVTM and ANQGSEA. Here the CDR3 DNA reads TGCAGCGTTGACACGGCCGCCGGGAGCACTGAAGCTTTCTTT. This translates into CSVDTAAGSTEAFF.

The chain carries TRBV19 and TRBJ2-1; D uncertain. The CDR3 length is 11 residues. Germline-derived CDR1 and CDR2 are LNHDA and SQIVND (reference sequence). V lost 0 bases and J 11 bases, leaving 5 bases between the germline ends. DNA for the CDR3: TGTGCCAGTAGTATAGAAGCCCAGCAGTTCTTC. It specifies CASSIEAQQFF.

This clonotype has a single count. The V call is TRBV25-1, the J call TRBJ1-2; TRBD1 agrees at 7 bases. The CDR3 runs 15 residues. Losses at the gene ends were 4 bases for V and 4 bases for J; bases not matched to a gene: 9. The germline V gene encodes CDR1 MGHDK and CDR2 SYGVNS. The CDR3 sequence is CASSGRQGPTYGYTF. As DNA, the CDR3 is TGTGCCAGCAGTGGTAGACAGGGACCCACCTATGGCTACACCTTC.

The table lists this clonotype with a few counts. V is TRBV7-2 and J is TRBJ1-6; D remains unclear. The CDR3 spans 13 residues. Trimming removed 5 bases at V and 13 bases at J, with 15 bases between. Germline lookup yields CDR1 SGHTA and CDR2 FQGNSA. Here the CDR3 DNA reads TGTGCCAGCAGCGCTTCCCTTATGCTGCCCCTCCACTTT. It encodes CASSASLMLPLHF.

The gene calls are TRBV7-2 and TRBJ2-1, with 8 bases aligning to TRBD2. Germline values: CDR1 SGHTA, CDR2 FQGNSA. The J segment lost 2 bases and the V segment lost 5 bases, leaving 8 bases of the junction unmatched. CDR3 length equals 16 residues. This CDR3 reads CASSLAGLEPYNEQFF. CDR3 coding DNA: TGTGCCAGCAGCCTGGCGGGACTAGAGCCCTACAATGAGCAGTTCTTC.

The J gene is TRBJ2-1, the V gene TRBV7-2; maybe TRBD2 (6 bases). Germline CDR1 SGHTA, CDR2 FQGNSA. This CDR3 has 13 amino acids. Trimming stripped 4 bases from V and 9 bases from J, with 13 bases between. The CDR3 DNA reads TGTGCCAGCAGCTGGCCTGGGACTGGTGAGCAGTTCTTC. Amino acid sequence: CASSWPGTGEQFF.

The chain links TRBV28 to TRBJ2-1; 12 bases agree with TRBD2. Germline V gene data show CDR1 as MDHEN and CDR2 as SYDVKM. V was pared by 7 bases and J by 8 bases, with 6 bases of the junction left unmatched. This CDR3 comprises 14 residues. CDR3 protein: CASILAGGPYEQFF. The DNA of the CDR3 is TGTGCCAGCATTCTAGCGGGAGGGCCGTATGAGCAGTTCTTC.

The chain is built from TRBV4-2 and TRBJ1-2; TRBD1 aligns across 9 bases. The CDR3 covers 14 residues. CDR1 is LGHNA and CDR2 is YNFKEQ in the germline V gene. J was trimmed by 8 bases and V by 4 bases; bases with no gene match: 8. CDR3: CASSPLTGGQGYTF. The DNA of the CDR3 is TGTGCCAGCAGCCCACTGACAGGGGGTCAAGGCTACACCTTC.

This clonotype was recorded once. CDR3 in amino acids: CASSFWDSDNEQFF. The CDR3 DNA follows: TGTGCCAGCAGCTTTTGGGACTCAGACAATGAGCAGTTCTTC. The V gene is TRBV11-2, the J gene TRBJ2-1; the D gene is possibly TRBD2 (6 bases). The germline V and J ends were trimmed by 3 bases and 5 bases, with 11 bases remaining between them. Looked up from germline, CDR1 is SGHAT and CDR2 is FQNNGV. The CDR3 length is 14 residues.

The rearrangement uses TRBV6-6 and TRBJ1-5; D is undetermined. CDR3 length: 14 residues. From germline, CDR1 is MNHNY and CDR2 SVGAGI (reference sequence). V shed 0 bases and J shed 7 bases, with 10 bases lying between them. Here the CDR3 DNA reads TGTGCCAGCAGTTACTCCGAGGGAGCCCAGCCCCAGCATTTT. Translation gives CASSYSEGAQPQHF.